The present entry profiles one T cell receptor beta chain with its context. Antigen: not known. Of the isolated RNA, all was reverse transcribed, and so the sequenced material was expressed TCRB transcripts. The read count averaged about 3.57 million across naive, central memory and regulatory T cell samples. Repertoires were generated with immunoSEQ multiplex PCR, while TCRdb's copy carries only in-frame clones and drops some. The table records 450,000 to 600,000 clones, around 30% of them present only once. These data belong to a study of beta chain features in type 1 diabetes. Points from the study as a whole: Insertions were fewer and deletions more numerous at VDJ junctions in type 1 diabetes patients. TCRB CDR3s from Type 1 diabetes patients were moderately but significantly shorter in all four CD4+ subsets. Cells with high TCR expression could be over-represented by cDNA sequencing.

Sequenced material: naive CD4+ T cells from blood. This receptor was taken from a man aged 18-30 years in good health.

The CDR3: CASSDNWQGNTF. The CDR3 nucleotides read TGTGCCAGCAGTGATAATTGGCAGGGGAACACCTTC. The V gene is TRBV2, the J gene TRBJ1-2; D is perhaps TRBD1 (6 bases). CDR3 length: 12 amino acids. Germline V gene lookup returns CDR1 SNHLY and CDR2 FYNNEI. V was pared by 3 bases and J by 12 bases, with 14 bases between.